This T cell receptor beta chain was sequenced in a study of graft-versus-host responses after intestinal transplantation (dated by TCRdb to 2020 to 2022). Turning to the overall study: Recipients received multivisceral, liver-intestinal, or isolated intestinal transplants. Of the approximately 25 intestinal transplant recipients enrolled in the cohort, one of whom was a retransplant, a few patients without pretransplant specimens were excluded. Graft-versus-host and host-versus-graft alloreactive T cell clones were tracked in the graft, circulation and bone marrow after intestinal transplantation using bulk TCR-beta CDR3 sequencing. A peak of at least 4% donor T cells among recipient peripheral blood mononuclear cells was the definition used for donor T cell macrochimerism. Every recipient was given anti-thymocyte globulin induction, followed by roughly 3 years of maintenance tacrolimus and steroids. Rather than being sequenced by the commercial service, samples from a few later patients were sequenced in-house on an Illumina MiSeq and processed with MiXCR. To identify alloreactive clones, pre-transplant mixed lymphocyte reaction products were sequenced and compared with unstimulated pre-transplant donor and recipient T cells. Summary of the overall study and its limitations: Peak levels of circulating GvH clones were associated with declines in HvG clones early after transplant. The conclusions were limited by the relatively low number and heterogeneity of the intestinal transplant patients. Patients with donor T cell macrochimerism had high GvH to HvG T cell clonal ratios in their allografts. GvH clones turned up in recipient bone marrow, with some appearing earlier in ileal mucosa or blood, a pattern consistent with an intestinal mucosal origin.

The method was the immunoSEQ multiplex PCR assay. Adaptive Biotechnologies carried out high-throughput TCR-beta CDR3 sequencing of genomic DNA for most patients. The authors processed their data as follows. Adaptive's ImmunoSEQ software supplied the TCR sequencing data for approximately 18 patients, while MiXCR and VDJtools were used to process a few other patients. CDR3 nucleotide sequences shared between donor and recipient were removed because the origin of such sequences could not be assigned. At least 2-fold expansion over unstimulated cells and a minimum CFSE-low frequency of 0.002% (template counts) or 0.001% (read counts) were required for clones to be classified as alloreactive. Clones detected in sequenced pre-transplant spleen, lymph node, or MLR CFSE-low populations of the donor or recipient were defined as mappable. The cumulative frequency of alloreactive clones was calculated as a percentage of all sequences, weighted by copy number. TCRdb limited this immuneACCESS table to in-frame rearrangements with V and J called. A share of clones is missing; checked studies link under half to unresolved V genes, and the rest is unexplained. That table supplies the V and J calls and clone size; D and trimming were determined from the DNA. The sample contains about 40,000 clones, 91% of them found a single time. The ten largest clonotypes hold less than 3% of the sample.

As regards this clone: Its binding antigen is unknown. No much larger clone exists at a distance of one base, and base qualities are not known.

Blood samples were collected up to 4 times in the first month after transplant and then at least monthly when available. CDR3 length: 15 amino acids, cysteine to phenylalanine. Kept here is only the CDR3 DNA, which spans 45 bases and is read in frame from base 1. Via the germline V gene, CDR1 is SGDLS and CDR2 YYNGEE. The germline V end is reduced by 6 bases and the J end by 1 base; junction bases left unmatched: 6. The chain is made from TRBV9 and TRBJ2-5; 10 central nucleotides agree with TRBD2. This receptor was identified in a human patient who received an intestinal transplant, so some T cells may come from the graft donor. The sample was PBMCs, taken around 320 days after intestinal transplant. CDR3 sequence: CASNLTSGRQETQYF. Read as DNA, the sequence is TGTGCCAGCAATTTGACTAGCGGGCGCCAAGAGACCCAGTACTTC.